One sample yielded the 20 T cell receptor beta chains listed below, sequenced in a study of regulatory T cells in long-lasting Graves disease. Documented time point: newly diagnosed GD, antithyroid drugs for less than 3 months. RNA extracted from PBMCs served as the sequencing template. Relying on iRepertoire HTBI primers and Arm-PCR of CDR3 regions, the team built TCR beta libraries. MiXCR, applied by TCRdb to the multiplex PCR reads, yields one record per CDR3 protein. The sample shows about 220,000 distinct CDR3 sequences, around 16% of them seen only once. Material: peripheral blood mononuclear cells (PBMCs), obtained at new diagnosis, from a patient treated with antithyroid drugs. The receptors derive from a female donor with Graves disease.

This clonotype showed up many times. The chain employs TRBV20-1 and TRBJ2-2; 11 nucleotides line up with TRBD2. This CDR3 has 17 residues. V was pared by 1 base and J by 0 bases, with 4 bases of the junction left unmatched. Germline values: CDR1 DFQATT, CDR2 SNEGSKA (reference sequence). The CDR3 region has the DNA TGCAGTGCTAGAGCCGGACTAGCGGGTTCGAACACCGGGGAGCTGTTTTTT. As protein: CSARAGLAGSNTGELFF.

The chain is built from TRBV10-3 and TRBJ2-3; perhaps TRBD2 as D (5 bases). Germline loops: CDR1 ENHRY, CDR2 SYGVKD. This CDR3 has 16 residues. Trimming removed 2 bases from V and 14 bases from J, with 26 bases in between. In DNA form, the CDR3 reads TGTGCCATCAGTGAGACCGGCAGTCCTAGCACAGATGCGCGGTATTTT. Its protein product is CAISETGSPSTDARYF.

In the case of this clonotype: A read error is likely here: a far larger clone is one base away. CDR3 bases: TGTACCAGCAGCCGGACAGGCTATAATTCACCCCTCCACTTT. Its protein product is CTSSRTGYNSPLHF. The V call is TRBV6-2 or TRBV6-3, the J call TRBJ1-6; 7 bases agree with TRBD1. This CDR3 is built from 14 residues. Per the germline V gene, CDR1 is MNHEY and CDR2 is SVGEGT.

The J gene is TRBJ1-2, the V gene TRBV6-1; D is unclear. Trimming left V 0 bases short and J 4 bases short, with 15 bases between. The CDR3 covers 16 residues. Germline V gene sequence: CDR1 MNHNS, CDR2 SASEGT. CDR3: CASSEAVGRVLYGYTF. Here the CDR3 DNA reads TGTGCCAGCAGTGAAGCGGTCGGTCGAGTTCTCTATGGCTACACCTTC.

Ten or more counts support this clonotype. Possible read error: a much larger clone is one base away. The rearrangement joins TRBV12-3 or TRBV12-4 to TRBJ2-5; D remains ambiguous. Trimming took off 4 bases at V and 2 bases at J, with 8 bases between the two ends. This CDR3 comprises 13 residues. The CDR3 DNA follows: TGTGCCAGCAGTTCTGGTCGACAAGAGACCCAGTACTTC. This encodes CASSSGRQETQYF.

This clonotype was picked up many times. This chain links TRBV27 with TRBJ2-1; D gene unclear. V was cut by 9 bases and J by 5 bases, with 14 bases left in between. Germline CDR1 MNHEY, CDR2 SMNVEV (reference sequence). The CDR3 contains 13 residues. The CDR3 nucleotides are TGTGCCAGGTATCCGGGCCGAGACAATGAGCAGTTCTTC. This gives the protein CARYPGRDNEQFF.

The V call is TRBV7-2, the J call TRBJ1-2; no firm D call. The V gene lost 5 bases and the J gene lost 10 bases, with 20 bases spanning the gap. The CDR3 covers 14 residues. CDR1 and CDR2 from the germline V gene are SGHTA and FQGNSA. This CDR3 is CASSRPRQGLSYTF. CDR3 DNA: TGTGCCAGCAGCCGTCCGCGGCAAGGCCTCTCCTACACCTTC.

This clonotype was seen only a few times. DNA of the CDR3: TGTGCCAGCAGCCAAGGGTCGCAGGGCTACGAGCAGTACTTC. Its translation is CASSQGSQGYEQYF. The V call is TRBV4-2, the J call TRBJ2-7; D might be TRBD1 (5 bases). Germline V CDR1 and CDR2: LGHNA, YNFKEQ. The CDR3 totals 14 residues. V was trimmed by 1 base and J by 3 bases, leaving 10 bases between them.

This clonotype has more than one count but fewer than ten. In DNA, the CDR3 is TGCGCCTTATCGGGACTAGCGGGCATTCACCAAGAGACCCAGTACTTC. Protein product: CALSGLAGIHQETQYF. The chain employs TRBV5-1 and TRBJ2-5, with 12 nucleotides matching TRBD2. CDR1 SGHRS and CDR2 YFSETQ come from the germline V gene. J lost 0 bases, V lost 10 bases, and 10 bases had no gene match. The CDR3 has 16 amino acids.

This clonotype was counted ten times or more. This chain joins TRBV20-1 and TRBJ2-1, with D perhaps TRBD1 (8 bases). Germline lookup yields CDR1 DFQATT and CDR2 SNEGSKA (reference sequence). V dropped 5 bases and J dropped 7 bases, with 21 bases sitting between them. The CDR3 spans 15 residues. The CDR3 bases are TGCAGTGCTGGGGGCGGGGCACAGGGGGGGAATGAGCAGTTCTTC. Encoded protein: CSAGGGAQGGNEQFF.

To note about this clonotype: This may arise from a read error, as a much more abundant clone is one base away. The J gene is TRBJ2-3, the V gene TRBV12-3 or TRBV12-4; perhaps TRBD1 as D (7 bases). The CDR3 contains 14 residues. CDR3 nucleotide sequence: TGTGCCGGCAGTTTAACAGGGGCGGGGGATACGCAGTATTTT. It codes for CAGSLTGAGDTQYF.

This clonotype was seen repeatedly, ten times or more. V and J are TRBV7-2 and TRBJ2-7, with 14 bases that match TRBD2. V dropped 5 bases and J dropped 6; count of bases not matched to a gene: 9. This CDR3 region has 16 residues. Germline V CDR1 and CDR2: SGHTA, FQGNSA. The CDR3 bases are TGTGCCAGCAGCCCGGGATCCGGACTAGCGGGAGGCGAGCAGTACTTC. It is translated as CASSPGSGLAGGEQYF.

As for this clonotype: This clone may be a read error of a much larger clone one base away. This chain links TRBV6-2 or TRBV6-3 with TRBJ2-2; TRBD1 agrees at 7 bases. CDR1 MNHEY and CDR2 SVGEGT come from the germline V gene. CDR3 length: 16 amino acids. The CDR3: CASSYSGTANTGEPFF. CDR3 nucleotide sequence: TGTGCCAGCAGTTACTCAGGGACAGCGAACACCGGGGAGCCGTTTTTT.

This clonotype was recorded at least ten times. The genes are TRBV19 and TRBJ2-2; no reliable D call. V lost 6 bases to trimming and J lost 8 bases, with 13 bases between them. The CDR3 totals 13 residues. Germline V gene sequence: CDR1 LNHDA, CDR2 SQIVND (reference sequence). This CDR3 reads CASRYLSRGELFF. CDR3 in DNA: TGTGCCAGTAGATACCTCTCCCGGGGGGAGCTGTTTTTT.

The sample holds many counts of this clonotype. The V call is TRBV6-1, the J call TRBJ2-3, with D possibly being TRBD2 (5 bases). The germline V and J ends were trimmed by 5 bases and 3 bases, with 18 bases remaining between them. The germline V gene encodes CDR1 MNHNS and CDR2 SASEGT. The CDR3 is 16 amino acids. CDR3 sequence reads: CASSTPTEGVTDTQYF. The CDR3 nucleotides read TGTGCCAGCAGTACCCCTACCGAGGGAGTGACAGATACGCAGTATTTT.

A remark on this clonotype: One base away lies a much larger clone, so this may be a sequencing read error. The V and J genes are TRBV2 and TRBJ1-1, with a tentative D call TRBD1 (5 bases). The V end lost 5 bases, the J end lost 4 bases, and 14 bases lay between the germline ends. This CDR3 is 14 amino acids long. The germline V gene has CDR1 SNHLY and CDR2 FYNNEI. CDR3 sequence: CASSPTEGVTEAFF. CDR3 in DNA: TGTGCCAGCAGTCCGACAGAGGGCGTCACTGAAGCTTTCTTT.

There are many counts of this clonotype. The rearrangement uses TRBV27 and TRBJ2-7, with D perhaps TRBD1 (5 bases). From germline, CDR1 is MNHEY and CDR2 SMNVEV (reference sequence). Trimming shortened V by 4 bases and J by 9 bases, and 13 bases separated the two germline ends. This CDR3 has 12 amino acids. CDR3 sequence (DNA): TGTGCCAGCAGTTCCCCTGGACAAGGGCAGTACTTC. This gives the protein CASSSPGQGQYF.

This clonotype has a count of ten or more. This chain joins TRBV18 and TRBJ1-1, with D hard to call. This CDR3 spans 14 amino acids. Germline CDR1 is KGHSH and CDR2 is LQKENI. Trimming cost V 0 bases and J 1 base, with 6 bases left between them. CDR3 nucleotides: TGTGCCAGCTCACCACCGGGTCGGAACACTGAAGCTTTCTTT. Translated, it gives CASSPPGRNTEAFF.

In this sample, this clonotype turned up many times. V gene TRBV18 combines with J gene TRBJ1-3; no reliable D call. Germline V gives CDR1 KGHSH, CDR2 LQKENI. Trimming pared 3 bases from V and 0 bases from J, leaving 9 bases between. The CDR3 sequence is 15 residues long. In DNA form, the CDR3 reads TGTGCCAGCTCACCGAATCCTGCCTCTGGAAACACCATATATTTT. It codes for CASSPNPASGNTIYF.

This chain's CDR3 is CSASPRIRETQYF. In nucleotides, the CDR3 is TGCAGTGCCTCACCCAGGATCCGGGAGACCCAGTACTTC. The rearrangement joins TRBV20-1 to TRBJ2-5; D is uncertain. This CDR3 comprises 13 residues. The V end lost 6 bases, the J end lost 5 bases, and 16 bases lay between the germline ends. Germline lookup yields CDR1 DFQATT and CDR2 SNEGSKA (reference sequence).